The 28 T cell receptor beta chains below come from one sample, sequenced in a study of cytomegalovirus exposure and HLA in healthy donors. The PCR had 60 Vbeta and 13 Jbeta primers. Some clones are missing from TCRdb's copy, which holds only in-frame ones; the method was immunoSEQ multiplex PCR. Seen here are tens of thousands of clones, about four fifths observed once, and the top ten hold 3.4%. Material: PBMCs. The receptors were sampled from a man aged 30 to 45 in good health and CMV-seropositive.

The gene calls are TRBV28 and TRBJ2-7, with 7 bases matching TRBD1. Losses at the gene ends were 6 bases for V and 5 bases for J; bases not matched to a gene: 10. Per the germline V gene, CDR1 is MDHEN and CDR2 is SYDVKM. The CDR3 is made up of 14 amino acids. CDR3 region: CASRKGTVINEQYF. The CDR3 region has the DNA TGTGCCAGCAGGAAAGGGACAGTAATCAACGAGCAGTACTTC.

The rearrangement links TRBV5-4 to TRBJ1-4, with a weak D call TRBD1 (5 bases). The V and J ends lost 0 bases and 7 bases respectively, with 13 bases between them. This CDR3 comprises 15 residues. Germline V gene sequence: CDR1 SGHNT, CDR2 YYREEE (reference sequence). The CDR3 here is CASSLARGEGEKLFF. CDR3 nucleotides: TGTGCCAGCAGCTTGGCCCGGGGGGAAGGTGAAAAACTGTTTTTT.

This sequence joins TRBV15 and TRBJ2-1; 9 bases are shared with TRBD2. Looked up from germline, CDR1 is LNHNV and CDR2 is YYDKDF (reference sequence). This CDR3 comprises 16 residues. The J segment lost 6 bases and the V segment lost 2 bases, leaving 8 bases of the junction unmatched. In DNA form, the CDR3 reads TGTGCCACCAGCAGAACGGGACTAGCAGAGCTCAATGAGCAGTTCTTC. It yields the protein CATSRTGLAELNEQFF.

The chain is built from TRBV28 and TRBJ2-7; 9 positions match TRBD1. Germline CDR1 MDHEN, CDR2 SYDVKM. The trim removed 7 bases at V and 4 bases at J, leaving 8 bases unmatched. The CDR3 contains 14 residues. CDR3 protein: CASTLGQGTYEQYF. DNA of the CDR3: TGTGCCAGCACCTTGGGACAGGGCACTTACGAGCAGTACTTC.

The chain uses TRBV7-2 and TRBJ2-7; TRBD2 matches 9 bases. Germline trimming cut 0 bases from V and 3 bases from J; bases unmatched to any gene: 9. From germline, CDR1 is SGHTA and CDR2 FQGNSA. The CDR3 length is 17 residues. The CDR3 nucleotides read TGTGCCAGCAGCTTAGCGGCGCGGGAGGGCCCGGGCTACGAGCAGTACTTC. This gives the protein CASSLAAREGPGYEQYF.

The CDR3 sequence: CSVDRSGVYNEQFF. The DNA for the CDR3 is TGCAGCGTTGATAGGTCGGGAGTATACAATGAGCAGTTCTTC. The gene calls are TRBV29-1 and TRBJ2-1; TRBD2 might be the D (6 bases). The V end lost 3 bases, the J end lost 4 bases, and 13 bases lay between the germline ends. Per the germline V gene, CDR1 is SQVTM and CDR2 is ANQGSEA. The CDR3 length is 14 residues.

This clone was observed once. This chain connects TRBV30 to TRBJ1-5, with D perhaps matching TRBD1 (6 bases). The CDR3 covers 14 residues. Germline V lookup: CDR1 GTSNPN, CDR2 SVGIG (reference sequence). The ends were cut back, 4 bases at V and 0 bases at J, with 10 bases in the middle. CDR3 in DNA: TGTGCCTGGACTGGGGACAATAGCAATCAGCCCCAGCATTTT. Amino acids: CAWTGDNSNQPQHF.

A single count supports this clone. The chain couples TRBV23-1 to TRBJ1-4, with TRBD1 as a possible D gene (5 bases). TRBV23-1 carries the ORF label, with uncertain function. V lost 2 bases and J lost 6, with 13 bases in between. The CDR3 is 15 amino acids. CDR3 sequence reads: CASSQPEPGDEKLFF. CDR3 nucleotide sequence: TGCGCCAGCAGTCAACCTGAGCCGGGGGATGAAAAACTGTTTTTT.

The chain joins TRBV27 to TRBJ2-3, with a possible D match to TRBD2 (9 bases). Per the germline V gene, CDR1 is MNHEY and CDR2 is SMNVEV (reference sequence). Trimming took 3 bases from V and 4 from J, leaving 17 bases between them. The CDR3 totals 16 residues. The CDR3 spells CASSFQGAGGADTQYF. CDR3 nucleotide sequence: TGTGCCAGCAGTTTCCAGGGGGCGGGGGGGGCAGATACGCAGTATTTT.

This chain joins TRBV9 and TRBJ2-3; 8 nucleotides line up with TRBD2. CDR1 and CDR2 from the germline V gene are SGDLS and YYNGEE. The trim removed 2 bases at V and 4 bases at J, leaving 15 bases unmatched. This CDR3 spans 18 amino acids. CDR3 bases: TGTGCCAGCAGCGTCCTTCCCCCGGGAGGGGTCTTAGCAGATACGCAGTATTTT. This sequence encodes CASSVLPPGGVLADTQYF.

This chain connects TRBV10-3 to TRBJ2-1, with 15 bases aligning to TRBD2. The CDR3 extends over 16 amino acids. The germline V gene has CDR1 ENHRY and CDR2 SYGVKD. V shed 4 bases and J 3 bases; nucleotides not matched to a gene: 1. CDR3 bases: TGTGCCATCAGTGCGGGACTAGCGGGAGGCTACAATGAGCAGTTCTTC. This translates into CAISAGLAGGYNEQFF.

The chain employs TRBV19 and TRBJ2-7; 8 nucleotides line up with TRBD2. Germline V gene data show CDR1 as LNHDA and CDR2 as SQIVND (reference sequence). This CDR3 spans 15 amino acids. V shed 2 bases and J 2 bases; nucleotides not matched to a gene: 5. In DNA form, the CDR3 reads TGTGCCAGTAGTATAAATACAGCGGGGGCCTACGAGCAGTACTTC. Its protein is CASSINTAGAYEQYF. Full variable domain (outside the CDR3, taken from reference TRBV19 and TRBJ2-7): DGGITQSPKYLFRKEGQNVTLSCEQNLNHDAMYWYRQDPGQGLRLIYYSQIVNDFQKGDIAEGYSVSREKKESFPLTVTSAQKNPTAFYLCASSINTAGAYEQYFGPGTRLTVT.

V is TRBV7-2 and J is TRBJ2-7, with 11 bases matching TRBD2. The V segment lost 5 bases and the J segment 6 bases; nucleotides outside the gene matches: 6. Germline values: CDR1 SGHTA, CDR2 FQGNSA. The CDR3 is 14 residues long. DNA for the CDR3: TGTGCCAGCAGCAAAGCACTAGCGGGAGCCGAGCAGTACTTC. Its translation is CASSKALAGAEQYF.

The chain joins TRBV13 to TRBJ2-7, with 9 bases aligning to TRBD1. Germline V CDR1 and CDR2: PRHDT, FYEKMQ (reference sequence). Trimming took 5 bases from V and 7 from J; bases not matched to a gene: 12. This CDR3 has 15 amino acids. CDR3 region: CASSGGTGKGGEQYF. In nucleotides, the CDR3 is TGTGCCAGCAGCGGAGGGACAGGGAAAGGGGGAGAGCAGTACTTC.

The chain uses TRBV27 and TRBJ2-7, with a possible D match to TRBD1 (5 bases). Germline assignment: CDR1 MNHEY and CDR2 SMNVEV (reference sequence). The CDR3 runs to 15 residues. Trimming pared 8 bases from V and 2 bases from J, leaving 19 bases between. DNA for the CDR3: TGTGCCAGCTTTAAGGCAGGGCTTCCTACCTACGAGCAGTACTTC. This sequence encodes CASFKAGLPTYEQYF.

The chain uses TRBV19 and TRBJ2-4; D perhaps matches TRBD1 (8 bases). The V end was cut by 5 bases, the J end by 6 bases, with 17 bases between. The CDR3 loop spans 15 amino acids. Looked up from germline, CDR1 is LNHDA and CDR2 is SQIVND (reference sequence). In nucleotides, the CDR3 is TGTGCCAGTAGTTCCCGGGGGGACAGGCTAAACATTCAGTACTTC. Its translation is CASSSRGDRLNIQYF.

The rearrangement joins TRBV6-5 to TRBJ2-7; TRBD1 aligns across 10 bases. Germline lookup yields CDR1 MNHEY and CDR2 SVGAGI. V trimming: 0 bases; J trimming: 5 bases; junction bases outside the gene matches: 4. CDR3 length equals 15 residues. The CDR3 sequence is CASSYSGDRGNEQYF. The CDR3 region has the DNA TGTGCCAGCAGTTACTCCGGGGACAGGGGCAACGAGCAGTACTTC.

This chain connects TRBV10-1 to TRBJ2-7; D not certain. CDR1 WNHNN and CDR2 SYGVQD come from the germline V gene (reference sequence). The CDR3 runs to 13 residues. V lost 2 bases and J 3 bases, leaving 8 bases between the germline ends. CDR3 DNA sequence: TGCGCCAGCAGTGAGGGGCCATTCTACGAGCAGTACTTC. Encoded protein: CASSEGPFYEQYF.

Written as DNA, the CDR3 is TGTGCCAGGTGCCCAGGGCAGTACTTC. Translating gives CARCPGQYF. The chain has TRBV6-5 and TRBJ2-7, with D uncertain. The V gene lost 9 bases and the J gene lost 9 bases, with 9 bases spanning the gap. CDR3 length: 9 amino acids. Germline-derived CDR1 and CDR2 are MNHEY and SVGAGI.

CDR3 amino acids: CASSPGQGFYNNQPQHF. CDR3 coding DNA: TGTGCCAGCAGTCCGGGACAGGGCTTTTACAACAATCAGCCCCAGCATTTT. V is TRBV27 and J is TRBJ1-5; 9 nucleotides agree with TRBD1. V shed 5 bases, J shed 3 bases, and the junction held 11 bases outside the gene matches. The germline V gene has CDR1 MNHEY and CDR2 SMNVEV (reference sequence). CDR3 size: 17 residues.

As concerns this clone: At one of its ends the junction is not consistent with the germline gene, which may arise from a read error. The chain has TRBV7-9 and TRBJ1-1; TRBD1 might be the D (6 bases). CDR1 SEHNR and CDR2 FQNEAQ come from the germline V gene (reference sequence). This CDR3 has 14 residues. CDR3 residues: CVSSEGHLDTEAFF. The CDR3 DNA reads TGTGTCAGCAGCGAGGGACACCTCGACACTGAAGCTTTCTTT.

The genes are TRBV5-1 and TRBJ2-1, with unresolved D. CDR1 is SGHRS and CDR2 is YFSETQ in the germline V gene. Trimming left V 2 bases short and J 6 bases short, with 6 bases between. This CDR3 comprises 12 residues. The CDR3 DNA reads as TGCGCCAGCAGCTTACCCAGCAATGAGCAGTTCTTC. Translating it yields CASSLPSNEQFF.

The CDR3 nucleotides are TGTGCCAGCAGTTTATCTAGCGGGAGCTCCTACGAGCAGTACTTC. Encoded protein: CASSLSSGSSYEQYF. V is TRBV27 and J is TRBJ2-7; 9 bases are a match to TRBD2. J lost 0 bases, V lost 0 bases, and 0 bases had no gene match. The CDR3 runs 15 residues. The germline CDR1 and CDR2 sequences are MNHEY and SMNVEV (reference sequence).

The V and J genes are TRBV7-6 and TRBJ2-5; TRBD2 agrees at 9 bases. Near its end, the DNA agrees better with TRBJ2-7, so the J call may be wrong. This CDR3 is 15 amino acids long. CDR1 and CDR2 (germline): SGHVS, FNYEAQ. CDR3: CASSLEGLASYEQYF. The CDR3 DNA reads TGTGCCAGCAGCTTAGAGGGACTAGCCTCCTACGAGCAGTACTTC.

V usage is TRBV18 and J usage is TRBJ2-6, with D unclear. V lost 0 bases, J lost 4 bases, and 4 bases lay in between. This CDR3 comprises 14 residues. CDR1 is KGHSH and CDR2 is LQKENI in the germline V gene. CDR3 coding DNA: TGTGCCAGCTCACCACCGACAGGGGCCAACGTCCTGACTTTC. It specifies CASSPPTGANVLTF. Using reference TRBV18 and TRBJ2-6 for the parts outside the CDR3, the full variable domain is NAGVMQNPRHLVRRRGQEARLRCSPMKGHSHVYWYRQLPEEGLKFMVYLQKENIIDESGMPKERFSAEFPKEGPSILRIQQVVRGDSAAYFCASSPPTGANVLTFGAGSRLTVL.

The chain joins TRBV7-9 to TRBJ2-7; TRBD2 matches at 15 bases. CDR3 size: 17 residues. Losses at the gene ends were 4 bases for V and 4 bases for J; bases not matched to a gene: 8. The germline gives CDR1 SEHNR, CDR2 FQNEAQ (reference sequence). As DNA, the CDR3 is TGTGCCAGCAGCTCAGGACTAGCGGGAGGGCCGGAATACGAGCAGTACTTC. Protein sequence: CASSSGLAGGPEYEQYF.

This rearrangement joins TRBV4-1 to TRBJ2-1; TRBD2 agrees at 11 bases. V trimming: 7 bases; J trimming: 8 bases; junction bases outside the gene matches: 7. Germline-derived CDR1 and CDR2 are MGHRA and YSYEKL. CDR3 length: 14 residues. CDR3 loop: CASTLAGGRDEQFF. CDR3 DNA sequence: TGCGCCAGCACCTTAGCGGGAGGGCGCGATGAGCAGTTCTTC.

V gene TRBV10-1 combines with J gene TRBJ1-1; 7 positions match TRBD1. The CDR3 covers 15 residues. V dropped 2 bases and J dropped 6; count of bases not matched to a gene: 9. Germline V lookup: CDR1 WNHNN, CDR2 SYGVQD (reference sequence). CDR3 protein: CASSERSATGAEAFF. CDR3 nucleotide sequence: TGCGCCAGCAGTGAGCGTTCGGCTACAGGGGCTGAAGCTTTCTTT.